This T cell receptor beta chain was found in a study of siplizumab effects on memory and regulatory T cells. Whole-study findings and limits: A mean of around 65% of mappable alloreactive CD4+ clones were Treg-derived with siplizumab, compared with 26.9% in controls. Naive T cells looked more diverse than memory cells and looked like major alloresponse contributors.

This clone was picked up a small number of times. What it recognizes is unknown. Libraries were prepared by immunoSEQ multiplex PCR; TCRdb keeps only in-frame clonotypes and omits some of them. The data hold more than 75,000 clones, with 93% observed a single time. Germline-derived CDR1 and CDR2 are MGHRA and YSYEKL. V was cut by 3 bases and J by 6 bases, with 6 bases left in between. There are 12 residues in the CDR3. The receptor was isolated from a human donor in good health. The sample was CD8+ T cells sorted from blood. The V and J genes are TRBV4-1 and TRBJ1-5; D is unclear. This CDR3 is CASSHWGQPQHF. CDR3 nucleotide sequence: TGCGCCAGCAGCCACTGGGGTCAGCCCCAGCATTTT.